The 26 T cell receptor beta chains listed next were all sequenced from one sample in a study of T cell changes during pregnancy in multiple sclerosis. This table comes from immunoSEQ multiplex PCR, and its TCRdb copy is limited to in-frame clones, with some not included. This sample yields approximately 88,000 clones, of which around 93% are seen a single time; around 2.2% belongs to the top ten. Sequenced material: peripheral blood, taken in the third trimester of pregnancy. These receptors all come from a female donor with multiple sclerosis, enrolled in a pregnancy study.

The CDR3 is CASSLNQGIQYF. For the CDR3, the DNA is TGTGCCAGCAGTTTAAATCAGGGCATTCAGTACTTC. J is TRBJ2-4 and V is TRBV28; D may be TRBD1 (5 bases). CDR1 and CDR2 from the germline V gene are MDHEN and SYDVKM. V was cut by 2 bases and J by 9 bases, with 8 bases left in between. The CDR3 length is 12 residues.

CDR3 coding DNA: TGTGCCACCAGCGTGCTAGCGGAATACGAGCAGTACTTC. Translated, it gives CATSVLAEYEQYF. This sequence joins TRBV15 and TRBJ2-7, with TRBD2 identical over 7 bases. Per germline, CDR1 LNHNV and CDR2 YYDKDF (reference sequence). The CDR3 is 13 amino acids. V was pared by 5 bases and J by 4 bases, with 5 bases of the junction left unmatched. Drawing the rest from reference TRBV15 and TRBJ2-7, the complete variable domain is DAMVIQNPRYQVTQFGKPVTLSCSQTLNHNVMYWYQQKSSQAPKLLFHYYDKDFNNEADTPDNFQSRRPNTSFCFLDIRSPGLGDTAMYLCATSVLAEYEQYFGPGTRLTVT.

The chain has TRBV5-1 and TRBJ2-5, with a possible D match to TRBD2 (5 bases). Germline lookup yields CDR1 SGHRS and CDR2 YFSETQ. Trimming removed 0 bases at V and 5 bases at J, with 11 bases between. The CDR3 has 14 amino acids. The CDR3 region is CASSLGVVAETQYF. DNA of the CDR3: TGCGCCAGCAGCTTGGGCGTAGTAGCGGAGACCCAGTACTTC.

DNA for the CDR3: TGTGCCAGCAGCTTTATTGCTTTGGGACAGGGTGCAGATACGCAGTATTTT. It encodes CASSFIALGQGADTQYF. The chain combines TRBV7-9 with TRBJ2-3, with 9 nucleotides matching TRBD1. The CDR3 loop spans 17 amino acids. The V segment lost 3 bases and the J segment 4 bases; nucleotides outside the gene matches: 11. In germline, CDR1 is SEHNR, CDR2 FQNEAQ (reference sequence). The full variable domain, in which reference TRBV7-9 and TRBJ2-3 provide the parts outside the CDR3, is DTGVSQNPRHKITKRGQNVTFRCDPISEHNRLYWYRQTLGQGPEFLTYFQNEAQLEKSRLLSDRFSAERPKGSFSTLEIQRTEQGDSAMYLCASSFIALGQGADTQYFGPGTRLTVL.

V and J are TRBV19 and TRBJ2-3; tentative D call: TRBD2 (5 bases). This CDR3 has 14 amino acids. Trimming shortened V by 4 bases and J by 6 bases, and 14 bases separated the two germline ends. The germline V gene has CDR1 LNHDA and CDR2 SQIVND (reference sequence). The CDR3 sequence: CASSTPGKTDTQYF. DNA for the CDR3: TGTGCCAGTAGTACCCCCGGGAAGACGGATACGCAGTATTTT.

The chain carries TRBV7-8 and TRBJ1-4; 7 nucleotides agree with TRBD1. The junction had 7 bases not matched to a gene; V was cut back by 7 bases and J by 8 bases. The germline V gene encodes CDR1 SGHVS and CDR2 FQNEAQ. This CDR3 is built from 13 residues. Here the CDR3 reads CASNQGVGEKLFF. The CDR3 DNA follows: TGTGCCAGCAATCAGGGGGTTGGGGAAAAACTGTTTTTT. Full variable domain (missing parts from reference TRBV7-8 and TRBJ1-4): GAGVSQSPRYKVAKRGQDVALRCDPISGHVSLFWYQQALGQGPEFLTYFQNEAQLDKSGLPSDRFFAERPEGSVSTLKIQRTQQEDSAVYLCASNQGVGEKLFFGSGTQLSVL.

This chain joins TRBV5-1 and TRBJ2-5, with 10 bases that match TRBD1. V lost 5 bases and J lost 1; bases outside the gene matches: 5. Looked up from germline, CDR1 is SGHRS and CDR2 is YFSETQ. The CDR3 consists of 15 residues. The CDR3 DNA reads TGCGCCAGCAGTCCGGACAGGGGGGTCCAAGAGACCCAGTACTTC. Protein sequence: CASSPDRGVQETQYF.

J is TRBJ2-7 and V is TRBV10-2; weak D call: TRBD1 (5 bases). The CDR3 contains 13 residues. The germline V gene has CDR1 WSHSY and CDR2 SAAADI. The V end was cut by 7 bases, the J end by 0 bases, with 10 bases between. The CDR3 coding sequence is TGCGCCAGCACCGACAGAATCTCCTACGAGCAGTACTTC. This gives the protein CASTDRISYEQYF.

The chain carries TRBV10-2 and TRBJ2-3; 7 nucleotides align to TRBD2. Trimming at V came to 2 bases and at J to 0 bases, leaving 5 bases not matched to a gene. CDR1 and CDR2 (germline): WSHSY, SAAADI. The CDR3 is made up of 16 amino acids. The CDR3 here is CASSEASGGSTDTQYF. The CDR3 DNA is TGCGCCAGCAGTGAGGCTAGCGGAGGGAGCACAGATACGCAGTATTTT.

J is TRBJ1-5 and V is TRBV15, with D uncertain. The CDR3 runs to 14 residues. V was trimmed by 1 base and J by 7 bases, leaving 11 bases between them. Germline V gene sequence: CDR1 LNHNV, CDR2 YYDKDF (reference sequence). The CDR3 DNA sequence: TGTGCCACCAGCAGAGGAGGACTCGACCAGCCCCAGCATTTT. Residues: CATSRGGLDQPQHF.

This sequence joins TRBV27 and TRBJ2-2; 16 bases line up with TRBD2. V was clipped by 8 bases and J by 6 bases; unmatched bases: 15. This CDR3 is 19 amino acids long. The germline V gene encodes CDR1 MNHEY and CDR2 SMNVEV (reference sequence). Here the CDR3 DNA reads TGTGCCAGCGGTCCGGGACTAGCGGGAGGGCCTTCGCGTTCCGGGGAGCTGTTTTTT. It yields the protein CASGPGLAGGPSRSGELFF.

The chain employs TRBV7-9 and TRBJ2-2, with unresolved D. CDR1 SEHNR and CDR2 FQNEAQ come from the germline V gene (reference sequence). The V end was cut by 2 bases, the J end by 6 bases, with 7 bases between. The CDR3 runs to 13 residues. This CDR3 reads CASSLIYPGELFF. The DNA of the CDR3 is TGTGCCAGCAGCTTAATTTATCCCGGGGAGCTGTTTTTT.

CDR3 nucleotides: TGTGCCAGCAGTCTCTACAGGGGAGGCGCCGGGGAGCTGTTTTTT. Protein: CASSLYRGGAGELFF. The chain has TRBV2 and TRBJ2-2, with D possibly being TRBD1 (7 bases). Germline-derived CDR1 and CDR2 are SNHLY and FYNNEI. The CDR3 consists of 15 residues. V lost 5 bases and J 6 bases, leaving 16 bases between the germline ends.

This chain joins TRBV4-2 and TRBJ2-7, with 7 bases aligning to TRBD2. Germline V gives CDR1 LGHNA, CDR2 YNFKEQ. With V trimmed by 2 bases and J by 9 bases, 22 bases remained unmatched. The CDR3 sequence is 18 residues long. CDR3 loop: CASSQNMVGREFGLGQYF. For the CDR3, the DNA is TGTGCCAGCAGCCAAAATATGGTGGGGCGGGAGTTCGGGTTAGGGCAGTACTTC.

The chain employs TRBV9 and TRBJ2-1; 7 nucleotides match TRBD2. Germline values: CDR1 SGDLS, CDR2 YYNGEE. V was clipped by 0 bases and J by 1 base; unmatched bases: 4. The CDR3 is made up of 16 amino acids. This chain's CDR3 is CASSVAWGGSYNEQFF. The CDR3 DNA reads TGTGCCAGCAGCGTAGCCTGGGGGGGGTCCTACAATGAGCAGTTCTTC.

V usage is TRBV19 and J usage is TRBJ1-2; 9 bases are shared with TRBD1. This CDR3 has 15 amino acids. Germline V lookup: CDR1 LNHDA, CDR2 SQIVND (reference sequence). V was clipped by 3 bases and J by 6 bases; unmatched bases: 8. CDR3 DNA: TGTGCCAGTAGTATTTACGGGACAGGGAGCGATGGCTACACCTTC. Its translation is CASSIYGTGSDGYTF.

This clone was seen only once. The rearrangement uses TRBV15 and TRBJ1-3; D call uncertain. V lost 3 bases and J 0 bases, leaving 15 bases between the germline ends. This CDR3 is 17 amino acids long. CDR1 and CDR2 (germline): LNHNV, YYDKDF (reference sequence). CDR3 in amino acids: CATSSVRKAGSGNTIYF. The CDR3 DNA sequence: TGTGCCACCAGCAGTGTTCGGAAGGCAGGCTCTGGAAACACCATATATTTT.

The rearrangement links TRBV18 to TRBJ1-2, with a tentative D call TRBD1 (5 bases). V shed 4 bases and J shed 4 bases, with 13 bases lying between them. Germline V gene sequence: CDR1 KGHSH, CDR2 LQKENI. There are 14 residues in the CDR3. The DNA for the CDR3 is TGTGCCAGCTCACTACGACAGACAATCTATGGCTACACCTTC. Protein sequence: CASSLRQTIYGYTF.

A single count supports this clone. The rearrangement joins TRBV7-8 to TRBJ2-7, with D unresolved. Trimming shortened V by 6 bases and J by 0 bases, and 6 bases separated the two germline ends. From germline, CDR1 is SGHVS and CDR2 FQNEAQ. The CDR3 runs to 12 residues. CDR3: CASSRSSYEQYF. As DNA, the CDR3 is TGTGCCAGCAGTCGTAGCTCCTACGAGCAGTACTTC.

This clone was counted many times. V gene TRBV6-1 combines with J gene TRBJ1-6; D not resolved. The V gene's germline CDR1 is MNHNS and CDR2 SASEGT. The CDR3 is 14 amino acids. The germline V and J ends were trimmed by 2 bases and 7 bases, with 9 bases remaining between them. For the CDR3, the DNA is TGTGCCAGCAGTGAACTCCTGGAGAATTCACCCCTCCACTTT. Translated: CASSELLENSPLHF.

The chain links TRBV7-9 to TRBJ1-1, with D perhaps matching TRBD1 (6 bases). This CDR3 region has 13 residues. Germline-derived CDR1 and CDR2 are SEHNR and FQNEAQ (reference sequence). V was shortened by 5 bases and J by 6 bases, with 13 bases between the two germline ends. The DNA of the CDR3 is TGTGCCAGCAGCGAACGGACAGACTCTGAAGCTTTCTTT. Protein product: CASSERTDSEAFF.

The chain is built from TRBV15 and TRBJ2-1, with a weak D call TRBD2 (6 bases). The germline CDR1 and CDR2 sequences are LNHNV and YYDKDF (reference sequence). This CDR3 region has 18 residues. V was clipped by 5 bases and J by 2 bases, with 22 bases between them. CDR3 in amino acids: CATSRRDWTSLTYNEQFF. As DNA, the CDR3 is TGTGCCACCAGCCGCCGGGACTGGACATCTCTAACCTACAATGAGCAGTTCTTC.

The genes are TRBV19 and TRBJ2-7, with TRBD2 matching 13 bases. The CDR3 covers 16 residues. The germline CDR1 and CDR2 sequences are LNHDA and SQIVND (reference sequence). V lost 5 bases to trimming and J lost 2 bases; unmatched junction nucleotides: 6. CDR3 sequence: CASSPSGTSGTYEQYF. Here the CDR3 DNA reads TGTGCCAGTAGTCCCTCCGGGACTAGCGGGACCTACGAGCAGTACTTC.

V is TRBV28 and J is TRBJ2-7; D might be TRBD1 (6 bases). The V end lost 4 bases, the J end lost 5 bases, and 6 bases lay between the germline ends. The CDR3 contains 11 residues. The V gene's germline CDR1 is MDHEN and CDR2 SYDVKM. The CDR3 nucleotides read TGTGCCAGCAGTTACAGGGACGAGCAGTACTTC. The encoded protein is CASSYRDEQYF.

The rearrangement links TRBV19 to TRBJ2-3; 10 nucleotides agree with TRBD2. Germline V lookup: CDR1 LNHDA, CDR2 SQIVND (reference sequence). This CDR3 is built from 16 residues. With V trimmed by 4 bases and J by 8 bases, 12 bases remained unmatched. The chain's CDR3 is CASSKESSGSQGTQYF. CDR3 sequence (DNA): TGTGCCAGTAGTAAGGAGTCTAGCGGGAGTCAAGGTACGCAGTATTTT.

This chain uses TRBV25-1 with TRBJ2-6, with a weak D call TRBD2 (6 bases). The length of the CDR3 is 15 residues. V was clipped by 3 bases and J by 2 bases, with 8 bases between them. Germline CDR1 MGHDK, CDR2 SYGVNS. The DNA of the CDR3 is TGTGCCAGCAGTGAGGAGGGAACTGGGGCCAACGTCCTGACTTTC. It encodes CASSEEGTGANVLTF.